A selection of T cell receptor beta chains follows, all from one sample in a study of T cell responses to AZD1222 COVID-19 vaccine. TCRdb keeps only in-frame clones here, not all; method: immunoSEQ multiplex PCR. The profile covers about 120,000 clones, with roughly 92% appearing a single time and around 1.5% taken by the ten largest. This material consisted of peripheral blood, taken 28 days after the second AZD1222 dose. The receptors come from an adult who received the AZD1222 COVID-19 vaccine. CDR3s include the opening cysteine and the closing phenylalanine or tryptophan. D genes are given only for firm matches. A row's size may be missing; if present it is once, few, many or a size class.

>TRBJ1-3|NA|NA|TRBV5-4
CASSRDRKGGNTIYF
>TRBJ2-7|NA|NA|TRBV3-1/TRBV3-2
CASSQTTGTFYEQYF
>TRBJ2-3|NA|NA|TRBV7-2
CASSGGQLRWATDTQYF
>TRBJ2-2|NA|TRBD1|TRBV7-9
CASSLQGRIANTGELFF
>TRBJ1-2|NA|NA|TRBV12-3/TRBV12-4
CASSLERIYGYTF
>TRBJ1-1|NA|NA|TRBV27
CASRRSGFWTEAFF
>TRBJ2-1|once|TRBD2|TRBV2
CASRPLAGVHEQFF
>TRBJ1-4|NA|NA|TRBV4-1
CASSQVIGNEKLFF
>TRBJ2-2|few|NA|TRBV12-3/TRBV12-4
CASSQLGAGELFF
>TRBJ2-2|NA|NA|TRBV5-3
CARSLGSRGQTGELFF
>TRBJ2-3|NA|NA|TRBV28
CAIRLGSGTDTQYF
>TRBJ2-1|NA|NA|TRBV28
CASLAGSSYNEQFF
>TRBJ2-5|NA|NA|TRBV11-2
CASSSQETQYF
>TRBJ2-3|once|NA|TRBV14
CASSPLGTDTQYF
>TRBJ2-7|NA|NA|TRBV7-3
CASSLGGAGNEQYF
>TRBJ2-7|few|TRBD1|TRBV7-9
CASSLGSAGGQGVGEQYF
>TRBJ2-1|NA|TRBD1|TRBV3-1/TRBV3-2
CASSQADRGKQFF
>TRBJ1-1|once|NA|TRBV3-1/TRBV3-2
CASSQYRGTEAFF
>TRBJ2-1|NA|NA|TRBV24-1
CATSAAQGAGNNEQFF
>TRBJ2-1|NA|TRBD2|TRBV4-1
CASSQDRTSGIYNEQFF
>TRBJ1-2|NA|TRBD1|TRBV6-5
CASSSRDRINYGYTF
>TRBJ2-2|NA|NA|TRBV9
CASSPETGVTGELFF
>TRBJ2-5|NA|NA|TRBV11-3
CASSLVPGPQETQYF
>TRBJ2-5|NA|NA|TRBV30
CAWSVIAAQETQYF
>TRBJ2-2|NA|NA|TRBV6-6
CASRRNAELFF
>TRBJ2-1|NA|TRBD2|TRBV2
CASSEAAGASREQFF
>TRBJ2-3|NA|NA|TRBV11-2
CASSSLPGSTDTQYF
>TRBJ2-5|NA|NA|TRBV21-1
CASSKAMGRVRQETQYF
>TRBJ1-2|NA|NA|TRBV18
CASSQTERVYGYTF
>TRBJ2-1|NA|NA|TRBV6-6
CASMRARMEQFF
>TRBJ2-5|once|NA|TRBV29-1
CSVKKLADQETQYF
>TRBJ1-1|NA|NA|TRBV19
CASRLAGAGGTEAFF